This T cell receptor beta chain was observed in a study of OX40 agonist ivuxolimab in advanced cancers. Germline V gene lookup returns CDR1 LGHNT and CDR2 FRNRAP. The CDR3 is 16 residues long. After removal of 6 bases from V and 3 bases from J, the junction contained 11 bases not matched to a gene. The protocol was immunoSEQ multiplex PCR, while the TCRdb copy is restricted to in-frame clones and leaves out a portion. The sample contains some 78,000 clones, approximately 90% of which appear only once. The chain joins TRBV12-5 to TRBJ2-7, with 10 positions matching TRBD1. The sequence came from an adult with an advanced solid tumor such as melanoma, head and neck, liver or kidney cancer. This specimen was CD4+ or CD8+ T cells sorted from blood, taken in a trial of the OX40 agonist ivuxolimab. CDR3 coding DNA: TGTGCTAGTGGATTCTACACCCGGGACAGGGGCTACGAGCAGTACTTC. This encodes CASGFYTRDRGYEQYF. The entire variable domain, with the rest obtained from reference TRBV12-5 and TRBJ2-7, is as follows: DARVTQTPRHKVTEMGQEVTMRCQPILGHNTVFWYRQTMMQGLELLAYFRNRAPLDDSGMPKDRFSAEMPDATLATLKIQPSEPRDSAVYFCASGFYTRDRGYEQYFGPGTRLTVT.